These T cell receptor beta chains were read from a single sample in a study of spatial heterogeneity in lung cancer. MiXCR, applied by TCRdb to the 5' RACE reads, yields one record per CDR3 protein. The sample includes about 45,000 distinct CDR3 sequences, roughly an eighth of them seen just once. This specimen consisted of PBMCs, obtained at surgery. These receptor sequences come from a male donor with early-stage non-small cell lung cancer. Both conserved end residues are part of each CDR3. A D gene is named only where the DNA matches it firmly. A row's size may be missing; if present it is once, few, many or a size class.

cdr3_aa cdr3_nt v_call d_call j_call clone_size
CASSARQGPYNEQFF TGCGCCAGCAGCGCCCGACAGGGGCCTTACAATGAGCAGTTCTTC TRBV5-1 TRBD1 TRBJ2-1 -
CASSLDWAGEQYF TGTGCCAGCAGTCTCGATTGGGCGGGTGAGCAGTACTTC TRBV12-3/TRBV12-4 - TRBJ2-7 few
CAREDRSYEQYF TGTGCCAGAGAGGACAGATCTTACGAGCAGTACTTC TRBV7-2 - TRBJ2-7 many
CSARPPTGYSEQFF TGCAGTGCTAGGCCCCCGACTGGCTACAGTGAGCAGTTCTTC TRBV20-1 - TRBJ2-1 few
CSVESRENTEAFF TGCAGCGTTGAATCAAGGGAGAACACTGAAGCTTTCTTT TRBV29-1 - TRBJ1-1 few
CASSPRDDTDTQYF TGTGCCAGCAGCCCAAGGGACGACACAGATACGCAGTATTTT TRBV7-3 - TRBJ2-3 -
CASSHGGAYEQYF TGTGCCAGCAGCCACGGGGGGGCATACGAGCAGTACTTC TRBV3-1 TRBD2 TRBJ2-7 few
CASSFGEANVLTF TGTGCCAGCAGTTTTGGGGAGGCCAACGTCCTGACTTTC TRBV12-3/TRBV12-4 - TRBJ2-6 few
CASRMAPDFGYTF TGTGCCAGCAGAATGGCTCCGGATTTCGGCTACACCTTC TRBV28 - TRBJ1-2 many
CASSLVRVPDEQFF TGTGCCAGCAGCTTAGTCCGTGTCCCCGATGAGCAGTTCTTC TRBV7-6 - TRBJ2-1 -
CASSLDRGGMETQYF TGTGCCAGCAGCTTAGATCGTGGCGGGATGGAGACCCAGTACTTC TRBV11-2 - TRBJ2-5 many
CATSDWTGRFSTGELFF TGTGCCACCAGTGATTGGACAGGCCGTTTTAGCACCGGGGAGCTGTTTTTT TRBV24-1 TRBD1 TRBJ2-2 -
CASSSTGQMNTEAFF TGCGCCAGCAGCTCGACGGGACAAATGAACACTGAAGCTTTCTTT TRBV4-1 - TRBJ1-1 few
CAIQYRNTEAFF TGTGCCATCCAGTACCGGAACACTGAAGCTTTCTTT TRBV7-9 - TRBJ1-1 many
CASSLEMSSTGELFF TGCGCCAGCAGCTTGGAGATGAGTTCCACCGGGGAGCTGTTTTTT TRBV5-1 - TRBJ2-2 few
CASSVATLSYEQYF TGTGCCAGCAGCGTAGCGACCCTTTCCTACGAGCAGTACTTC TRBV9 - TRBJ2-7 many
CASSLGGLSGTFF TGTGCCAGCAGCTTAGGAGGCCTCTCGGGGACTTTCTTT TRBV7-9 - TRBJ1-1 few
CASSPRDRLGNTIYF TGTGCCAGCAGCCCAAGAGACAGACTAGGAAACACCATATATTTT TRBV7-9 - TRBJ1-3 -
CSARDRVGNQPQHF TGCAGTGCGCGGGACAGGGTGGGCAATCAGCCCCAGCATTTT TRBV20-1 TRBD1 TRBJ1-5 -
CASKSGGSYEQYF TGCGCCAGCAAGAGCGGGGGGAGCTACGAGCAGTACTTC TRBV5-1 TRBD2 TRBJ2-7 -
CASSLARGNEQFF TGTGCCAGCAGCTTAGCGAGGGGCAATGAGCAGTTCTTC TRBV7-2 - TRBJ2-1 few
CASYNYGYTF TGTGCCAGCTATAACTATGGCTACACCTTC TRBV6-6 - TRBJ1-2 -
CASFGLANTGELFF TGCGCCAGCTTCGGACTCGCGAACACCGGGGAGCTGTTTTTT TRBV5-1 - TRBJ2-2 -
CASSLRRSTDTQYF TGTGCCAGCAGCTTAAGGAGGAGTACAGATACGCAGTATTTT TRBV7-2 - TRBJ2-3 many
CASSLQRQAEAFF TGTGCCAGCAGTCTACAAAGACAAGCTGAAGCTTTCTTT TRBV2 - TRBJ1-1 few
CASSRGGPTNTEAFF TGTGCCAGCTCACGCGGGGGACCGACGAACACTGAAGCTTTCTTT TRBV18 - TRBJ1-1 few
CASSELYEQYF TGTGCCAGCAGTGAACTCTACGAGCAGTACTTC TRBV2 - TRBJ2-7 many
CASSLLAGETGELFF TGTGCCAGCAGCTTATTGGCGGGGGAAACCGGGGAGCTGTTTTTT TRBV7-2 TRBD2 TRBJ2-2 few
CASSSPTEGFEKLFF TGTGCCAGCAGCTCCCCGACAGAGGGTTTTGAAAAACTGTTTTTT TRBV5-6 - TRBJ1-4 few
CASSPARGTDTQYF TGTGCCAGCAGCCCCGCTCGCGGCACAGATACGCAGTATTTT TRBV27 - TRBJ2-3 few
CASGLGATNSPLHF TGTGCCAGCGGATTAGGGGCTACTAATTCACCCCTCCACTTT TRBV6-2/TRBV6-3 - TRBJ1-6 few
CASSPYGTLGLNTEAFF TGTGCCAGCAGCCCATATGGCACGCTGGGCCTGAACACTGAAGCTTTCTTT TRBV7-9 - TRBJ1-1 few
CASSFHRQGVETQYF TGTGCCAGCAGCTTCCACCGCCAGGGAGTAGAGACCCAGTACTTC TRBV7-9 - TRBJ2-5 many
CASSRVNYGYTF TGTGCCAGCAGCCGTGTTAACTATGGCTACACCTTC TRBV7-2 - TRBJ1-2 -
CASSERGGLGEQYF TGTGCCAGCAGCGAGCGGGGGGGCCTCGGCGAGCAGTACTTC TRBV7-6 TRBD2 TRBJ2-7 -
CASSELYSPLHF TGTGCCAGCAGTGAACTTTATTCACCCCTCCACTTT TRBV6-2/TRBV6-3 - TRBJ1-6 few
CSARRAGQGSNEQFF TGCAGTGCTAGAAGGGCGGGACAGGGTTCAAATGAGCAGTTCTTC TRBV20-1 TRBD1 TRBJ2-1 few
CASSPGFNEQFF TGTGCCAGCAGCCCAGGGTTCAATGAGCAGTTCTTC TRBV7-2 - TRBJ2-1 many
CASVGSGLEQYF TGTGCCAGCGTAGGCAGCGGACTCGAGCAGTACTTC TRBV6-5 - TRBJ2-7 few
CASRTDSNQPQHF TGTGCCAGCAGAACGGATAGCAATCAGCCCCAGCATTTT TRBV28 - TRBJ1-5 -
CASSLDTGLAFSYEQYF TGTGCCAGCAGCTTAGATACGGGACTAGCGTTTTCCTACGAGCAGTACTTC TRBV7-8 TRBD2 TRBJ2-7 few
CASSLSSGQETQYF TGTGCCAGCAGCCTATCTAGCGGACAAGAGACCCAGTACTTC TRBV7-2 TRBD2 TRBJ2-5 few
CASRGSSGNTIYF TGTGCCAGCAGAGGAAGCTCTGGAAACACCATATATTTT TRBV7-9 - TRBJ1-3 few
CASKERQNYGYTF TGTGCCAGTAAAGAGAGACAAAACTATGGCTACACCTTC TRBV19 - TRBJ1-2 many
CAISEPNQPQHF TGTGCCATCAGTGAGCCAAATCAGCCCCAGCATTTT TRBV10-3 - TRBJ1-5 many
CASSNPMREGTDTQYF TGTGCCAGCAGTAATCCCATGAGGGAGGGCACAGATACGCAGTATTTT TRBV27 - TRBJ2-3 -
CSVQRTGTGTTEAFF TGCAGCGTCCAAAGGACCGGGACAGGGACCACTGAAGCTTTCTTT TRBV29-1 TRBD1 TRBJ1-1 many
CAIRTAPGTDTQYF TGTGCCATCAGGACAGCTCCGGGCACAGATACGCAGTATTTT TRBV10-3 - TRBJ2-3 many
CAWSQGVLAKNIQYF TGTGCCTGGAGTCAAGGGGTCTTAGCCAAAAACATTCAGTACTTC TRBV30 - TRBJ2-4 few
CASSLTSGQNIQYF TGTGCCAGCAGCCTGACTAGCGGTCAAAACATTCAGTACTTC TRBV7-2 TRBD2 TRBJ2-4 -
CASRDTGDYYGYTF TGTGCCAGCAGGGACACAGGTGATTACTATGGCTACACCTTC TRBV27 - TRBJ1-2 -
CASSLVGSAYGYTF TGTGCCAGCAGCTTAGTAGGTTCGGCTTATGGCTACACCTTC TRBV7-2 - TRBJ1-2 many